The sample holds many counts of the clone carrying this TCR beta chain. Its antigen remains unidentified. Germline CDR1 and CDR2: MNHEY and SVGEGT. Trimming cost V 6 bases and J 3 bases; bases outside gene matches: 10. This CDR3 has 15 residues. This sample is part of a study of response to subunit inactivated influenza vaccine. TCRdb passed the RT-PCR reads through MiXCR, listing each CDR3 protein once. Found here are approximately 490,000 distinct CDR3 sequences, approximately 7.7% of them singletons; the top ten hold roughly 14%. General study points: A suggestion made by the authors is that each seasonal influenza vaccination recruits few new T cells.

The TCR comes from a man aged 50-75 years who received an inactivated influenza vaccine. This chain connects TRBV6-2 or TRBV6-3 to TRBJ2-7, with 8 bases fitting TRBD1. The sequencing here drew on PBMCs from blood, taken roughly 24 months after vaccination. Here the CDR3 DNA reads TGTGCCAGCAGGGAGCAGGGGGCGCGAATCTACGAGCAGTACTTC. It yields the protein CASREQGARIYEQYF.